These 2 T cell receptor beta chains were all obtained from the same sample, sequenced in a study of OX40 agonist ivuxolimab in advanced cancers. Clones were sequenced by immunoSEQ multiplex PCR, and TCRdb holds only the in-frame ones, with some missing. Of tens of thousands of clones in the sample, 85% are singletons; the top ten hold about two fifths. This sample comprised CD4+ or CD8+ T cells sorted from blood, obtained in a trial of the OX40 agonist ivuxolimab. The receptors derive from an adult with an advanced solid tumor such as melanoma, head and neck, liver or kidney cancer.

The chain links TRBV4-2 to TRBJ1-2; D unclear. Germline V gives CDR1 LGHNA, CDR2 YNFKEQ. The CDR3 spans 14 residues. The ends were cut back, 2 bases at V and 4 bases at J, with 11 bases in the middle. CDR3 residues: CASSQWQSSYGYTF. CDR3 nucleotide sequence: TGTGCCAGCAGCCAATGGCAAAGCTCCTATGGCTACACCTTC.

V gene TRBV9 combines with J gene TRBJ2-7, with TRBD1 matching 10 bases. V was clipped by 4 bases and J by 3 bases; unmatched bases: 7. Germline values: CDR1 SGDLS, CDR2 YYNGEE. The CDR3 is 15 residues long. The CDR3 spells CASSPLGQGVYEQYF. CDR3 coding DNA: TGTGCCAGCAGCCCCCTAGGACAGGGGGTCTACGAGCAGTACTTC.